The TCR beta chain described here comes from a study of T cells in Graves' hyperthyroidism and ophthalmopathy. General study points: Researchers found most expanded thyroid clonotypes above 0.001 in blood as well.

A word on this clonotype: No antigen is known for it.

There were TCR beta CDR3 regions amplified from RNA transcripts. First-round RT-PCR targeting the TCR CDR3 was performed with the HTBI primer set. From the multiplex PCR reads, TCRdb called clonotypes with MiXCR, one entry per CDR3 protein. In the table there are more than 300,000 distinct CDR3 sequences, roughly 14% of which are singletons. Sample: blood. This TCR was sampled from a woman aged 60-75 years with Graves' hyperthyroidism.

This CDR3 reads CASSSPGQPQHF. CDR3 nucleotides: TGTGCCAGCAGTTCTCCCGGTCAGCCCCAGCATTTT. This chain links TRBV12-3 or TRBV12-4 with TRBJ1-5; no clear D. CDR3 length: 12 residues. The V and J ends lost 4 bases and 6 bases respectively, with 7 bases between them.